The 9 T cell receptor beta chains listed next were all sequenced from one sample in a study of radiotherapy plus CTLA-4 blockade in lung cancer. TCRdb's table, derived via immunoSEQ multiplex PCR, lists solely in-frame clones and lacks some. The table shows about 49,000 clones, with 76% occurring only once. The source was peripheral blood, collected from a patient treated with radiotherapy plus ipilimumab. These receptors came from a human donor with non-small cell lung cancer who had stable disease on radiotherapy plus ipilimumab.

The chain carries TRBV27 and TRBJ1-5; 7 nucleotides match TRBD1. J was trimmed by 6 bases and V by 2 bases; bases with no gene match: 1. The CDR3 extends over 13 amino acids. CDR1 MNHEY and CDR2 SMNVEV come from the germline V gene (reference sequence). The CDR3 is CASSLQGGQPQHF. CDR3 sequence (DNA): TGTGCCAGCAGTTTACAGGGGGGTCAGCCCCAGCATTTT.

This clone was seen once. The V and J genes are TRBV7-2 and TRBJ2-2; D is undetermined. The CDR3 is made up of 12 amino acids. CDR1 is SGHTA, CDR2 FQGNSA, per germline. V shed 5 bases and J shed 10 bases, with 11 bases lying between them. The CDR3 DNA is TGTGCCAGCAGCCCCCGTCTTGTGGAGCTGTTTTTT. Translation: CASSPRLVELFF.

The J gene is TRBJ1-4, the V gene TRBV27; tentatively, D is TRBD1 (5 bases). V gave up 5 bases and J gave up 8 bases, with 12 bases separating them. Germline CDR1 is MNHEY and CDR2 is SMNVEV (reference sequence). The length of the CDR3 is 13 residues. The CDR3 DNA is TGTGCCAGCAGTGGGGTCGGGGGGGAAAAACTGTTTTTT. Its protein is CASSGVGGEKLFF.

This rearrangement joins TRBV9 to TRBJ2-1; 12 nucleotides align to TRBD2. V dropped 4 bases and J dropped 4; count of bases not matched to a gene: 6. The CDR3 is 16 residues long. Germline loops: CDR1 SGDLS, CDR2 YYNGEE. The CDR3, as DNA: TGTGCCAGCAGCCCCCGACTAGCGGGGGCTTACAATGAGCAGTTCTTC. Translated, it gives CASSPRLAGAYNEQFF. Based on the CDR3 plus reference TRBV9 and TRBJ2-1, the full variable domain is DSGVTQTPKHLITATGQRVTLRCSPRSGDLSVYWYQQSLDQGLQFLIQYYNGEERAKGNILERFSAQQFPDLHSELNLSSLELGDSALYFCASSPRLAGAYNEQFFGPGTRLTVL.

The table lists this clone with a count of one. The chain recombines TRBV10-1 with TRBJ1-1; D is undetermined. The CDR3 runs 14 residues. The V gene lost 9 bases and the J gene lost 1 base, with 15 bases spanning the gap. Germline V CDR1 and CDR2: WNHNN, SYGVQD (reference sequence). The CDR3: CASHSGRRNTEAFF. DNA of the CDR3: TGCGCCAGTCATTCCGGCAGGAGGAACACTGAAGCTTTCTTT.

This clone occurred a few times. The chain employs TRBV6-1 and TRBJ2-3; no clear D. The CDR3 is made up of 15 amino acids. The V end was cut by 6 bases, the J end by 3 bases, with 16 bases between. Germline CDR1 reads MNHNS; CDR2 reads SASEGT. The CDR3 DNA sequence: TGTGCCAGCAGGCCCGGACGGAGAGTAACAGATACGCAGTATTTT. Residues: CASRPGRRVTDTQYF.

The chain has TRBV12-5 and TRBJ1-3; perhaps TRBD1 as D (6 bases). The CDR3 sequence is 15 residues long. V was pared by 1 base and J by 4 bases, with 11 bases between. Germline V gives CDR1 LGHNT, CDR2 FRNRAP. The CDR3 DNA follows: TGTGCTAGTGGTTTGGGACAGGTCTCCGGAAACACCATATATTTT. This translates into CASGLGQVSGNTIYF.

This clone was seen once. This chain uses TRBV5-1 with TRBJ2-7; D not certain. This CDR3 is 14 amino acids long. Trimming removed 0 bases at V and 2 bases at J, with 9 bases between. In germline, CDR1 is SGHRS, CDR2 YFSETQ. CDR3 sequence (DNA): TGCGCCAGCAGCTTGGCCGAAGTCACCTACGAGCAGTACTTC. Its protein product is CASSLAEVTYEQYF.

The chain carries TRBV28 and TRBJ2-7; the D call may be TRBD1 or TRBD2 (6 bases each). The CDR3 has 13 amino acids. Looked up from germline, CDR1 is MDHEN and CDR2 is SYDVKM. Trimming removed 3 bases at V and 2 bases at J, with 8 bases between. The DNA for the CDR3 is TGTGCCAGCAGTTTTGGGGGGCCCTACGAGCAGTACGTC. Translating gives CASSFGGPYEQYV.